A single sample gave rise to the 21 T cell receptor beta chains below, sequenced in a study of T cell responses to AZD1222 COVID-19 vaccine. Method: immunoSEQ multiplex PCR; TCRdb's copy keeps in-frame clones and lacks some. Altogether about 150,000 clones are present, 84% being singletons, with the ten largest covering roughly 3.9%. The source was peripheral blood, collected on day 0 of AZD1222 vaccination. The receptors here all came from an adult in good health.

J is TRBJ1-2 and V is TRBV5-1; 7 bases align to TRBD1. CDR3 length equals 13 residues. From germline, CDR1 is SGHRS and CDR2 YFSETQ. V trimming: 1 base; J trimming: 6 bases; junction bases outside the gene matches: 3. As DNA, the CDR3 is TGCGCCAGCAGCTTGAGGCAGGGGGATGGCTACACCTTC. This translates into CASSLRQGDGYTF.

This chain uses TRBV19 with TRBJ2-7; TRBD1 matches at 9 bases. CDR3 size: 16 residues. V lost 3 bases and J lost 2; bases outside the gene matches: 8. Germline V CDR1 and CDR2: LNHDA, SQIVND (reference sequence). CDR3 DNA sequence: TGTGCCAGTAGTATGTCAGGGGGACAGGGAACCTACGAGCAGTACTTC. It encodes CASSMSGGQGTYEQYF.

To note about this clone: This same CDR3 is encoded by further DNA sequences in the sample. The CDR3 DNA is TGCGCCAGCAGCTTGGACGGGATGAACACTGAAGCTTTCTTT. The encoded protein is CASSLDGMNTEAFF. The chain employs TRBV5-1 and TRBJ1-1; no clear D. CDR1 is SGHRS, CDR2 YFSETQ, per germline. The CDR3 consists of 14 residues. Deletions cut 0 bases from V and 0 bases from J, with 6 bases between.

This clone came up a few times. The CDR3 here is CASSSVGQRRFEQYF. Here the CDR3 DNA reads TGTGCCAGCAGCTCAGTGGGACAGCGGAGGTTCGAGCAGTACTTC. This sequence joins TRBV7-9 and TRBJ2-7; 7 bases line up with TRBD1. J lost 6 bases, V lost 4 bases, and 12 bases had no gene match. Germline CDR1 is SEHNR and CDR2 is FQNEAQ (reference sequence). This CDR3 has 15 residues.

The V call is TRBV6-1, the J call TRBJ1-5; D may be TRBD1 (6 bases). CDR1 is MNHNS, CDR2 SASEGT, per germline. CDR3 length equals 16 residues. V lost 3 bases and J lost 0, with 12 bases in between. CDR3 DNA sequence: TGTGCCAGCAGTGAGGGGGCCGGTAATAGCAATCAGCCCCAGCATTTT. It yields the protein CASSEGAGNSNQPQHF.

This clone was found once. This chain joins TRBV2 and TRBJ1-6; D call uncertain. Trimming took off 6 bases at V and 8 bases at J, with 11 bases between the two ends. The CDR3 consists of 13 residues. CDR1 SNHLY and CDR2 FYNNEI come from the germline V gene. CDR3 bases: TGTGCCAGCAGCAGCAGGTCGGATTCACCCCTCCACTTT. Translation: CASSSRSDSPLHF.

The gene calls are TRBV6-5 and TRBJ2-5; D tentatively reads TRBD1 or TRBD2 (5 bases each). V was pared by 0 bases and J by 6 bases, with 5 bases between. Germline CDR1 reads MNHEY; CDR2 reads SVGAGI. The length of the CDR3 is 12 residues. The CDR3 loop reads CASSYSGQTQYF. CDR3 nucleotide sequence: TGTGCCAGCAGTTACTCGGGACAGACCCAGTACTTC.

The chain has TRBV5-8 and TRBJ2-5; tentative D call: TRBD2 (6 bases). Looked up from germline, CDR1 is SGHTS and CDR2 is YDEGEE. The germline V and J ends were trimmed by 0 bases and 3 bases, with 15 bases remaining between them. The CDR3 runs 16 residues. CDR3 sequence (DNA): TGTGCCAGCAGCTTGGCCCTATTGGGGACTGAAGAGACCCAGTACTTC. Its protein is CASSLALLGTEETQYF.

This chain joins TRBV6-6 and TRBJ1-5; the D gene is possibly TRBD1 (5 bases). Germline CDR1 MNHNY, CDR2 SVGAGI (reference sequence). Trimming left V 11 bases short and J 2 bases short, with 7 bases between. The CDR3 is 11 amino acids. DNA for the CDR3: TGTGCCGCGGGGGGCAATCAGCCCCAGCATTTT. This sequence encodes CAAGGNQPQHF.

As DNA, the CDR3 is TGTGCCTGGAGTGTACACAGAGCGATCACCTTC. Protein product: CAWSVHRAITF. V gene TRBV30 combines with J gene TRBJ1-2; D is ambiguous. V was pared by 0 bases and J by 13 bases, with 12 bases between. CDR3 length: 11 amino acids. The V gene's germline CDR1 is GTSNPN and CDR2 SVGIG (reference sequence).

The CDR3 loop reads CASSLAQGSTGNTIYF. CDR3 bases: TGCGCCAGCAGCTTGGCCCAGGGGTCTACTGGAAACACCATATATTTT. The chain is built from TRBV5-1 and TRBJ1-3; a weak D match, TRBD1 (6 bases). Trimming cost V 0 bases and J 2 bases, with 12 bases left between them. Germline values: CDR1 SGHRS, CDR2 YFSETQ. The CDR3 length is 16 residues.

This chain links TRBV4-1 with TRBJ2-1; the D gene is possibly TRBD1 (5 bases). V lost 3 bases and J lost 4, with 7 bases in between. From germline, CDR1 is MGHRA and CDR2 YSYEKL. The CDR3 is 13 residues long. CDR3 nucleotide sequence: TGCGCCAGCAGCCAGACAGAGTACAATGAGCAGTTCTTC. Translated: CASSQTEYNEQFF.

In its sample, this clone was seen a few times. Written as DNA, the CDR3 is TGTGCCAGCAGTTCGTTCAGGGGTGGAGGGACCGGGGAGCTGTTTTTT. Its protein product is CASSSFRGGGTGELFF. The chain is built from TRBV6-5 and TRBJ2-2; D is tentatively TRBD1 or TRBD2 (6 bases each). The CDR3 consists of 16 residues. Trimming cost V 4 bases and J 5 bases, with 17 bases left between them. Germline-derived CDR1 and CDR2 are MNHEY and SVGAGI.

This clone appeared a few times. The gene calls are TRBV6-5 and TRBJ1-4; D gene unclear. The germline V gene encodes CDR1 MNHEY and CDR2 SVGAGI. The CDR3 runs to 14 residues. The ends were cut back, 5 bases at V and 4 bases at J, with 11 bases in the middle. The CDR3 region is CASSRHIGNEKLFF. For the CDR3, the DNA is TGTGCCAGCAGTCGGCACATTGGTAATGAAAAACTGTTTTTT.

The chain links TRBV7-9 to TRBJ1-4; 7 nucleotides align to TRBD1. The V segment lost 5 bases and the J segment 7 bases; nucleotides outside the gene matches: 4. This CDR3 is 13 amino acids long. The germline CDR1 and CDR2 sequences are SEHNR and FQNEAQ (reference sequence). The CDR3, as DNA: TGTGCCAGCAGCAGGGGGCTGGGTGAAAAACTGTTTTTT. It translates to CASSRGLGEKLFF.

This clone has only one observation. This sequence joins TRBV7-2 and TRBJ1-1, with 10 nucleotides matching TRBD1. Germline loops: CDR1 SGHTA, CDR2 FQGNSA. The junction had 8 bases not matched to a gene; V was cut back by 6 bases and J by 1 base. This CDR3 comprises 16 residues. In DNA form, the CDR3 reads TGTGCCAGCAGAATGACAGGGGGCCTTTCGAACACTGAAGCTTTCTTT. It translates to CASRMTGGLSNTEAFF.

The chain is built from TRBV18 and TRBJ1-1, with unresolved D. Per germline, CDR1 KGHSH and CDR2 LQKENI. This CDR3 spans 14 amino acids. The ends were cut back, 5 bases at V and 1 base at J, with 11 bases in the middle. CDR3 nucleotides: TGTGCCAGCTCAGGAGGTAGTGGGAACACTGAAGCTTTCTTT. This sequence encodes CASSGGSGNTEAFF.

The sample holds one count of this clone. The CDR3 spells CASSPYAQTVYEQYF. DNA of the CDR3: TGTGCCAGCAGCCCATACGCCCAGACTGTCTACGAGCAGTACTTC. The rearrangement links TRBV6-2 or TRBV6-3 to TRBJ2-7; D not resolved. Trimming pared 6 bases from V and 3 bases from J, leaving 18 bases between. CDR3 length equals 15 residues. Per germline, CDR1 MNHEY and CDR2 SVGEGT.

The chain combines TRBV19 with TRBJ2-5; 8 nucleotides align to TRBD1. CDR1 and CDR2 (germline): LNHDA, SQIVND (reference sequence). The length of the CDR3 is 13 residues. V lost 6 bases and J lost 5; bases outside the gene matches: 5. DNA of the CDR3: TGTGCCAGTAGCCGGGACAGGCGGGAGACCCAGTACTTC. Its translation is CASSRDRRETQYF.

This clone was observed once. The chain links TRBV30 to TRBJ2-7; 7 bases are shared with TRBD1. This CDR3 has 13 amino acids. The V gene end was trimmed by 1 base and the J gene end by 1 base; junction bases not matched to a gene: 1. CDR1 is GTSNPN, CDR2 SVGIG, per germline (reference sequence). The CDR3 sequence: CAWSGQGSYEQYF. The CDR3 nucleotides are TGTGCCTGGAGTGGACAGGGTTCCTACGAGCAGTACTTC. Together with reference TRBV30 and TRBJ2-7, the CDR3 gives the full variable domain: SQTIHQWPATLVQPVGSPLSLECTVEGTSNPNLYWYRQAAGRGLQLLFYSVGIGQISSEVPQNLSASRPQDRQFILSSKKLLLSDSGFYLCAWSGQGSYEQYFGPGTRLTVT.

This clone is a singleton in its sample. This chain joins TRBV7-2 and TRBJ1-3; D unclear. The CDR3 has 13 amino acids. Germline V gene lookup returns CDR1 SGHTA and CDR2 FQGNSA. Trimming stripped 4 bases from V and 4 bases from J, with 8 bases between. The CDR3, as DNA: TGTGCCAGCAGCTCAACTTGGGGAAACACCATATATTTT. Protein product: CASSSTWGNTIYF.